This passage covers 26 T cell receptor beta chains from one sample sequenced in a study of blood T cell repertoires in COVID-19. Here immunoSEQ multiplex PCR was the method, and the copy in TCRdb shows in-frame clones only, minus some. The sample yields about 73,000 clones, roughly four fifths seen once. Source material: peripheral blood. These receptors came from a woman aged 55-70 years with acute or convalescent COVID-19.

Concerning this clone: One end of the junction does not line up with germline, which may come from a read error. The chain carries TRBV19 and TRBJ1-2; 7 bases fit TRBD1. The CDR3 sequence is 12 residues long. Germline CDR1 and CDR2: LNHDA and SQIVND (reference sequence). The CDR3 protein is CASSPTGTAPSF. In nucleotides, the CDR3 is TGTGCCAGTAGCCCTACCGGGACAGCCCCCTCATTC.

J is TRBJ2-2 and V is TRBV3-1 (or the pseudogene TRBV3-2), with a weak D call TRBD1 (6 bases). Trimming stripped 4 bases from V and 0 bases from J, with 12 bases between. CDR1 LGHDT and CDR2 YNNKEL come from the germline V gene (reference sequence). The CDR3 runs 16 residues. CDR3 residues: CASSPLDRTNTGELFF. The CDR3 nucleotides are TGTGCCAGCAGCCCATTGGACAGAACGAACACCGGGGAGCTGTTTTTT.

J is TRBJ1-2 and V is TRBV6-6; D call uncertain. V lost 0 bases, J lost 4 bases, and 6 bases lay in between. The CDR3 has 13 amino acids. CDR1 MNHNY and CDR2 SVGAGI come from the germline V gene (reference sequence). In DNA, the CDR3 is TGTGCCAGCAGTTACTCTATATCCTATGGCTACACCTTC. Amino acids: CASSYSISYGYTF.

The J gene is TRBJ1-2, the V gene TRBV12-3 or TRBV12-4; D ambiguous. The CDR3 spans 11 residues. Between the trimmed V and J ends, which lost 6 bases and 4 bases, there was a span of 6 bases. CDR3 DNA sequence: TGTGCCAGCAGCCCAGGCTATGGCTACACCTTC. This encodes CASSPGYGYTF.

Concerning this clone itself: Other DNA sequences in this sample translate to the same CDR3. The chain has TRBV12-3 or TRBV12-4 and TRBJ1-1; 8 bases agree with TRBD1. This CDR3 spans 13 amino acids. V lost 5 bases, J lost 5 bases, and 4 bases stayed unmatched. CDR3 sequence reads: CASSTGGGTEAFF. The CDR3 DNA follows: TGTGCCAGCAGTACAGGGGGAGGTACTGAAGCTTTCTTT.

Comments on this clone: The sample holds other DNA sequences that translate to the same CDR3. CDR3 protein: CASSLQDRGYGYTF. CDR3 DNA sequence: TGTGCCAGCAGTCTCCAAGACAGGGGCTATGGCTACACCTTC. The genes are TRBV6-5 and TRBJ1-2, with 8 bases lining up with TRBD1. The CDR3 sequence is 14 residues long. The ends lost 5 bases at V and 4 bases at J; junction bases unmatched: 6. CDR1 is MNHEY and CDR2 is SVGAGI in the germline V gene.

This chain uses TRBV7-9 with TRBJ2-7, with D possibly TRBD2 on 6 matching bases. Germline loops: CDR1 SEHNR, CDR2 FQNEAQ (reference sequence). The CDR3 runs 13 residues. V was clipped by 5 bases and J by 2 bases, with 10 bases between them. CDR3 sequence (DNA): TGTGCCAGCAGCCTTGCGGGGCCCTACGAGCAGTACTTC. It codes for CASSLAGPYEQYF.

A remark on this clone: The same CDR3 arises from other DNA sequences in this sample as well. The CDR3 region has the DNA TGTGCCAGCTCACCGGGTAGCGGCTCCTACAATGAGCAGTTCTTC. Translating gives CASSPGSGSYNEQFF. V gene TRBV18 combines with J gene TRBJ2-1, with D possibly being TRBD2 (6 bases). The V end was cut by 3 bases, the J end by 0 bases, with 9 bases between. Germline V gene lookup returns CDR1 KGHSH and CDR2 LQKENI. There are 15 residues in the CDR3.

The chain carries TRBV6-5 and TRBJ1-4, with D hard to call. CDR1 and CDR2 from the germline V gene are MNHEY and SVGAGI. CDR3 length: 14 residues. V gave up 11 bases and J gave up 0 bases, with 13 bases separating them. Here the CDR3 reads CAVGQSATNEKLFF. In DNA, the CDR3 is TGTGCCGTTGGGCAGTCCGCAACTAATGAAAAACTGTTTTTT.

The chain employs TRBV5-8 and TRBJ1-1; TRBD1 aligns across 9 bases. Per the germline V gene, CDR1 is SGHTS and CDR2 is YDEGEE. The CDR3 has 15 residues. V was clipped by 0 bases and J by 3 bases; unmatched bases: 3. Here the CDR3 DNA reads TGTGCCAGCAGCTTGGGGGACAGGGATCACACTGAAGCTTTCTTT. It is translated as CASSLGDRDHTEAFF. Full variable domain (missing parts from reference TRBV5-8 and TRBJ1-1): EAGVTQSPTHLIKTRGQQATLRCSPISGHTSVYWYQQALGLGLQFLLWYDEGEERNRGNFPPRFSGRQFPNYSSELNVNALELEDSALYLCASSLGDRDHTEAFFGQGTRLTVV.

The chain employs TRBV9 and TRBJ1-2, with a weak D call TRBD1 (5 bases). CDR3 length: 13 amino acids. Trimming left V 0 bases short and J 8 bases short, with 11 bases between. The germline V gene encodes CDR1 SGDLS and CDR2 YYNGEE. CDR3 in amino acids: CASSVVQGRGYTF. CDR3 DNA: TGTGCCAGCAGCGTAGTCCAGGGTCGCGGCTACACCTTC.

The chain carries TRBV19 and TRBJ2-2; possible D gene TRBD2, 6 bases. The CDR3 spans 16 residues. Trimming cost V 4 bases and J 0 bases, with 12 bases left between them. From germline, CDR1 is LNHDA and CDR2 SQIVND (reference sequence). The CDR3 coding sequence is TGTGCCAGTAGTAGACTAGTCCTATCGAACACCGGGGAGCTGTTTTTT. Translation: CASSRLVLSNTGELFF.

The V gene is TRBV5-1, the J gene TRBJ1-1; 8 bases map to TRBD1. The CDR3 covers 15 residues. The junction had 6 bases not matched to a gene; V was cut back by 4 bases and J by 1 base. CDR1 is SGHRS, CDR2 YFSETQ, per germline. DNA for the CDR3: TGCGCCAGCAGCCCCAATACAGGGGGGAACACTGAAGCTTTCTTT. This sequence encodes CASSPNTGGNTEAFF.

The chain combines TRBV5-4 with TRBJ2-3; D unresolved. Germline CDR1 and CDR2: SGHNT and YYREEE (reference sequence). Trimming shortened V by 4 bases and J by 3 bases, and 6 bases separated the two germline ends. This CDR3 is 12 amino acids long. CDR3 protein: CASSLRTDTQYF. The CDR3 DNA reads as TGTGCCAGCAGCCTTAGAACAGATACGCAGTATTTT.

The CDR3 bases are TGTGCCAGCAGCCTCGGGGGGGCAGGGGAAAAACTGTTTTTT. Its protein product is CASSLGGAGEKLFF. The J gene is TRBJ1-4, the V gene TRBV7-8, with D perhaps TRBD1 (6 bases). The CDR3 contains 14 residues. Germline V gene data show CDR1 as SGHVS and CDR2 as FQNEAQ. The germline V and J ends were trimmed by 5 bases and 8 bases, with 15 bases remaining between them.

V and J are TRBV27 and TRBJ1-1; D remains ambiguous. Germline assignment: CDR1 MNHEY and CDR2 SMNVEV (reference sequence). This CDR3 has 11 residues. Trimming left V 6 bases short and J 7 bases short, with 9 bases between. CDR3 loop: CASRTRGEAFF. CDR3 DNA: TGTGCCAGCAGGACACGGGGTGAAGCTTTCTTT.

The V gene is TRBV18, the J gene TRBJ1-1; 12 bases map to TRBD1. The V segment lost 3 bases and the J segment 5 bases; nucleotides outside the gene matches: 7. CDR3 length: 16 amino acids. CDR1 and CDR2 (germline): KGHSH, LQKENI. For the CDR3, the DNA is TGTGCCAGCTCACCCCAGGGACAGGGGGCCGGGACTGAAGCTTTCTTT. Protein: CASSPQGQGAGTEAFF.

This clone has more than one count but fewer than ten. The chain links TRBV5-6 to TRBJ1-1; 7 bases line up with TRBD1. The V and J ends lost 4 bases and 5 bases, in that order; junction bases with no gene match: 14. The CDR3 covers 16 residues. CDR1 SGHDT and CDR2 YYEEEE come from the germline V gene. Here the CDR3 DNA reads TGTGCCAGCAGCGTCGACCGGGACAGAGAGTGGACTGAAGCTTTCTTT. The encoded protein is CASSVDRDREWTEAFF.

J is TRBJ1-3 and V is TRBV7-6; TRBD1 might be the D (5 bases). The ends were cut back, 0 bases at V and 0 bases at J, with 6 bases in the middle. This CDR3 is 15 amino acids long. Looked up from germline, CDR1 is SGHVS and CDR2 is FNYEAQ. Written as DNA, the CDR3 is TGTGCCAGCAGCTTAGCGCAGGGCTCTGGAAACACCATATATTTT. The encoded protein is CASSLAQGSGNTIYF.

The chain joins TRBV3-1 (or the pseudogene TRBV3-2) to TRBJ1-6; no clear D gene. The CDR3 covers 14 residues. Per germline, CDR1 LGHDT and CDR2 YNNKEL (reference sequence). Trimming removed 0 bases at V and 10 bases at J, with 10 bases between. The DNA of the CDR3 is TGTGCCAGCAGCCAAGATACGGGAGAATCACCCCTCCACTTT. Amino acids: CASSQDTGESPLHF.

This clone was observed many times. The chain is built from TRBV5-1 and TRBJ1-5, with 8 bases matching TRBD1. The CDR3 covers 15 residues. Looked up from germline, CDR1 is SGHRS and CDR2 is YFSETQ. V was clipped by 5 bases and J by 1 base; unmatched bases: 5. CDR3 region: CASRPTGESNQPQHF. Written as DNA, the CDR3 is TGCGCCAGCAGACCGACAGGGGAGAGCAATCAGCCCCAGCATTTT.

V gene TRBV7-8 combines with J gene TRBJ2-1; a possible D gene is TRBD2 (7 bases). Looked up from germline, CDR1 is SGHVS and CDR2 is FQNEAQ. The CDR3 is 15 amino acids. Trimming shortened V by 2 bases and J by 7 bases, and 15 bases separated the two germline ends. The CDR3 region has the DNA TGTGCCAGCAGCTTATCGGGCGGGGGCCATAATGAGCAGTTCTTC. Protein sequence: CASSLSGGGHNEQFF.

CDR3 amino acids: CASIREGRTEAFF. In nucleotides, the CDR3 is TGTGCCAGCATCAGGGAGGGGAGGACTGAAGCTTTCTTT. This chain joins TRBV6-5 and TRBJ1-1, with a possible D match to TRBD1 (5 bases). Trimming removed 7 bases from V and 5 bases from J, with 14 bases in between. Germline V lookup: CDR1 MNHEY, CDR2 SVGAGI. CDR3 length: 13 residues.

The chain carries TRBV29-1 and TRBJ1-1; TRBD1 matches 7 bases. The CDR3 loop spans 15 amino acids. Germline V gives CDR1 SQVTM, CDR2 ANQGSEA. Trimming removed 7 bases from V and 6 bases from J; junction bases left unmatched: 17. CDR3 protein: CSAIRTTGFGAEAFF. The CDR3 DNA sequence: TGCAGCGCAATCCGTACGACAGGGTTCGGCGCTGAAGCTTTCTTT.

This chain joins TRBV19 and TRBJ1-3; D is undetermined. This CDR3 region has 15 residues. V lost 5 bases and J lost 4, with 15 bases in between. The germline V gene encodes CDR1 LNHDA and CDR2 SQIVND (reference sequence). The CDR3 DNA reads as TGTGCCAGTAGTTCCCTAGGTGCCTCCGGAAACACCATATATTTT. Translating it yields CASSSLGASGNTIYF.

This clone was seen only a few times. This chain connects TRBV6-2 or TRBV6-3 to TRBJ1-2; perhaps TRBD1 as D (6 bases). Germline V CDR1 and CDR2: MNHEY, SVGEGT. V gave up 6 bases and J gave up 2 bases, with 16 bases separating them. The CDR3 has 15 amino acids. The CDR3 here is CASSNPGGRNYGYTF. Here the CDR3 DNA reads TGTGCCAGCAGCAACCCCGGGGGGCGGAACTATGGCTACACCTTC.